These 2 T cell receptor beta chains were sequenced from one sample in a study of blood T cell repertoires in COVID-19. Repertoires were generated with immunoSEQ multiplex PCR, while TCRdb's copy carries only in-frame clones and drops some. The repertoire holds approximately 190,000 clones, with 65% to 90% as singletons. Material for sequencing was PBMCs or T cells enriched from blood (not recorded which). These receptors were obtained from a woman aged 55-70 years with acute COVID-19.

CDR3 region: CASSVGRGSKSSYEQYV. CDR3 in DNA: TGTGCCAGCAGCGTAGGGAGGGGTTCGAAGTCCTCCTACGAGCAGTACGTC. This chain joins TRBV9 and TRBJ2-7, with D tentatively TRBD2 (6 bases). The CDR3 is made up of 17 amino acids. Germline loops: CDR1 SGDLS, CDR2 YYNGEE. With 0 bases removed from V and 0 bases from J, the gap between germline ends came to 16 bases.

The chain's CDR3 is CASSPRAGIGNEQFF. CDR3 in DNA: TGTGCCAGCAGCCCCCGTGCAGGGATTGGTAATGAGCAGTTCTTC. This chain connects TRBV5-4 to TRBJ2-1; weak D call: TRBD1 (5 bases). This CDR3 contains 15 residues. The V and J ends lost 4 bases and 7 bases respectively, with 18 bases between them. CDR1 and CDR2 (germline): SGHNT, YYREEE (reference sequence). Filled out from reference TRBV5-4 and TRBJ2-1, the complete variable domain reads ETGVTQSPTHLIKTRGQQVTLRCSSQSGHNTVSWYQQALGQGPQFIFQYYREEENGRGNFPPRFSGLQFPNYSSELNVNALELDDSALYLCASSPRAGIGNEQFFGPGTRLTVL.